This T cell receptor (beta chain) is from a study of T cells in Graves' hyperthyroidism and ophthalmopathy. This clonotype was observed many times. The CDR3 sequence is 14 residues long. Trimming cost V 7 bases and J 6 bases, with 18 bases left between them. The germline gives CDR1 SNHLY, CDR2 FYNNEI. The source material, RNA transcripts, was used to amplify TCR beta CDR3 regions. HTBI primers were employed in a first-round RT-PCR of the TCR CDR3. MiXCR was run by TCRdb on the multiplex PCR reads, yielding one entry per CDR3 protein. The sample lists fewer than 750,000 distinct CDR3 sequences, approximately 15% occurring once.

Material for sequencing was blood. The chain couples TRBV2 to TRBJ1-1; TRBD1 might be the D (6 bases). The TCR comes from a woman between 50 and 59 years old with Graves' ophthalmopathy. The CDR3 DNA is TGTGCCAGCATGTCCGGGGGGCGCCTGGCTGAAGCTTTCTTT. As protein: CASMSGGRLAEAFF.